Listed here are 30 T cell receptor beta chains from one sample, sequenced in a study of radiation and T cells in renal cell carcinoma. The protocol was immunoSEQ multiplex PCR, while the TCRdb copy is restricted to in-frame clones and leaves out a portion. The repertoire holds under 35,000 clones, with approximately 81% as singletons. Sample time point: blood 4 weeks post-SBRT, at nephrectomy. Treatment indicated: 15 Gy SBRT to primary tumor, nephrectomy 4 weeks later. Specimen: blood, collected from a patient whose treatment included radiotherapy and nephrectomy. The source is a man aged 55 to 70 with renal cell carcinoma.

The chain links TRBV29-1 to TRBJ2-3, with D possibly matching TRBD2 (6 bases). Germline CDR1 is SQVTM and CDR2 is ANQGSEA. This CDR3 is built from 13 residues. Trimming removed 6 bases from V and 1 base from J, with 11 bases in between. This CDR3 is CSVTGTRTDTQYF. The CDR3 DNA sequence: TGCAGCGTAACCGGGACTCGCACAGATACGCAGTATTTT.

As for this clone: A junction boundary mismatches the germline segment, possibly from a read error. This rearrangement joins TRBV6-7 to TRBJ1-4; no firm D call. TRBV6-7 is an ORF, with its function uncertain. This CDR3 contains 9 residues. The DNA for the CDR3 is TGTGCCAGCAGTTACTCACCAATTTTT. This encodes CASSYSPIF.

This clone turned up a few times. V and J are TRBV7-2 and TRBJ1-1, with unresolved D. This CDR3 is 13 amino acids long. V lost 0 bases and J lost 5, with 7 bases in between. Germline-derived CDR1 and CDR2 are SGHTA and FQGNSA. In DNA, the CDR3 is TGTGCCAGCAGCTTAGCCGGAGTAACTGAAGCTTTCTTT. Encoded protein: CASSLAGVTEAFF.

V gene TRBV4-1 combines with J gene TRBJ1-3, with 8 bases identical to TRBD1. The CDR3 covers 16 residues. The germline V gene has CDR1 MGHRA and CDR2 YSYEKL. Trimming removed 3 bases from V and 7 bases from J; junction bases left unmatched: 11. CDR3 region: CASSQPGQGGRNTIYF. The CDR3 DNA reads TGCGCCAGCAGCCAGCCCGGACAGGGAGGTCGTAACACCATATATTTT.

The CDR3 spells CASSHILPGGLNEKLFF. CDR3 in DNA: TGTGCCAGCAGCCACATCCTTCCAGGGGGCCTTAATGAAAAACTGTTTTTT. The genes are TRBV7-2 and TRBJ1-4, with 8 bases that match TRBD1. V lost 5 bases and J lost 4; bases outside the gene matches: 12. The CDR3 spans 17 residues. Germline CDR1 reads SGHTA; CDR2 reads FQGNSA.

This chain uses TRBV5-1 with TRBJ2-1; D is possibly TRBD1 or TRBD2 (6 bases each). The germline V gene encodes CDR1 SGHRS and CDR2 YFSETQ. Trimming cost V 2 bases and J 8 bases, with 14 bases left between them. The length of the CDR3 is 14 residues. The CDR3: CASSFRRGVDEQFF. The CDR3 region has the DNA TGCGCCAGCAGCTTCAGGAGGGGGGTCGATGAGCAGTTCTTC.

This chain joins TRBV19 and TRBJ1-5; D call uncertain. V dropped 0 bases and J dropped 7 bases, with 10 bases sitting between them. This CDR3 contains 14 residues. Germline V gene lookup returns CDR1 LNHDA and CDR2 SQIVND (reference sequence). The CDR3 here is CASSIDQEEQPQHF. The CDR3 DNA follows: TGTGCCAGTAGTATAGATCAGGAGGAACAGCCCCAGCATTTT.

This clone was seen once. The CDR3 DNA reads TGTGCCAGTACCGACAGGGCCCTCACAGATACGCAGTATTTT. Translation: CASTDRALTDTQYF. The chain links TRBV19 to TRBJ2-3; 7 bases agree with TRBD1. The CDR3 sequence is 14 residues long. V lost 7 bases to trimming and J lost 2 bases; unmatched junction nucleotides: 6. The germline gives CDR1 LNHDA, CDR2 SQIVND (reference sequence).

This chain connects TRBV6-1 to TRBJ2-1; the match to TRBD2 covers 9 bases. Germline V gives CDR1 MNHNS, CDR2 SASEGT. The V segment lost 4 bases and the J segment 8 bases; nucleotides outside the gene matches: 12. The CDR3 length is 16 residues. As DNA, the CDR3 is TGTGCCAGCAGTGTCCGGACTAGCGTATCAAGGGATGAGCAGTTCTTC. This encodes CASSVRTSVSRDEQFF.

This sequence joins TRBV19 and TRBJ2-2; no firm D call. The length of the CDR3 is 13 residues. V dropped 4 bases and J dropped 2 bases, with 5 bases sitting between them. Germline CDR1 and CDR2: LNHDA and SQIVND (reference sequence). DNA of the CDR3: TGTGCCAGTAGTAATAGAAACACCGGGGAGCTGTTTTTT. Protein product: CASSNRNTGELFF.

In this sample, this clone turned up a few times. The chain has TRBV29-1 and TRBJ1-1; no clear D. V lost 4 bases to trimming and J lost 6 bases, with 9 bases between them. The CDR3 has 11 amino acids. Germline values: CDR1 SQVTM, CDR2 ANQGSEA. The CDR3 nucleotides are TGCAGCGTTGCCGAGTTCGCTGAAGCTTTCTTT. Protein: CSVAEFAEAFF.

The gene calls are TRBV11-2 and TRBJ2-7; D remains unclear. The CDR3 covers 12 residues. The ends were cut back, 3 bases at V and 6 bases at J, with 9 bases in the middle. Germline V gives CDR1 SGHAT, CDR2 FQNNGV. In nucleotides, the CDR3 is TGTGCCAGCAGCTTCGCAGGTTTCGAGCAGTACTTC. Its translation is CASSFAGFEQYF.

The V gene is TRBV29-1, the J gene TRBJ2-1, with unresolved D. Germline lookup yields CDR1 SQVTM and CDR2 ANQGSEA. CDR3 length: 12 residues. Trimming cost V 4 bases and J 7 bases, with 11 bases left between them. The CDR3 reads CSVGASINEQFF. CDR3 DNA: TGCAGCGTTGGGGCTAGTATAAATGAGCAGTTCTTC.

This clone was seen ten or more times. The chain has TRBV18 and TRBJ2-7, with 8 bases matching TRBD1. This CDR3 is 13 amino acids long. Germline V gene sequence: CDR1 KGHSH, CDR2 LQKENI. The V gene end was trimmed by 6 bases and the J gene end by 1 base; junction bases not matched to a gene: 2. The CDR3 is CASSRGQSYEQYF. As DNA, the CDR3 is TGTGCCAGCTCCAGGGGGCAATCCTACGAGCAGTACTTC.

This chain joins TRBV13 and TRBJ2-7; the D gene is possibly TRBD2 (6 bases). CDR3 length: 15 residues. V was cut by 3 bases and J by 5 bases, with 17 bases left in between. Germline V lookup: CDR1 PRHDT, CDR2 FYEKMQ (reference sequence). CDR3 protein: CASSFTGEVRNEQYF. The CDR3 nucleotides read TGTGCCAGCAGCTTTACGGGGGAGGTCCGCAACGAGCAGTACTTC.

To note about this clone: One end of the junction varies from germline; a read error may be responsible. The chain carries TRBV7-7 and TRBJ2-3; D might be TRBD1 or TRBD2, each matching 5 bases. CDR1 and CDR2 from the germline V gene are SSHAT and FNYEAQ (reference sequence). The CDR3 covers 14 residues. The chain's CDR3 is CASSLGLASDTQYF. Here the CDR3 DNA reads TGTGCTAGCAGCTTGGGGCTAGCCTCCGATACGCAGTATTTT.

This clone was counted between two and nine times. V is TRBV7-8 and J is TRBJ2-2, with TRBD2 identical over 8 bases. CDR1 SGHVS and CDR2 FQNEAQ come from the germline V gene. The V segment lost 6 bases and the J segment 6 bases; nucleotides outside the gene matches: 15. The CDR3 sequence is 17 residues long. CDR3 amino acids: CASRPLLRREAAGELFF. CDR3 bases: TGTGCCAGCAGACCCCTTCTCCGGCGGGAGGCGGCCGGGGAGCTGTTTTTT.

CDR3 in DNA: TGCAGCGTTGAAGATCTGCCAGGTAGTTACTACAATGAGCAGTTCTTC. This translates into CSVEDLPGSYYNEQFF. This chain joins TRBV29-1 and TRBJ2-1; no clear D. The germline V gene has CDR1 SQVTM and CDR2 ANQGSEA. Trimming took 0 bases from V and 3 from J, leaving 15 bases between them. The CDR3 consists of 16 residues.

The chain carries TRBV27 and TRBJ2-7; TRBD1 is a possible D gene (6 bases). The CDR3 runs to 14 residues. V gave up 2 bases and J gave up 4 bases, with 12 bases separating them. CDR1 is MNHEY and CDR2 is SMNVEV in the germline V gene (reference sequence). CDR3 in amino acids: CASSLTYRVYEQYF. CDR3 DNA: TGTGCCAGCAGTTTAACTTACAGGGTTTACGAGCAGTACTTC.

This rearrangement joins TRBV15 to TRBJ1-5; 10 bases agree with TRBD1. V trimming: 0 bases; J trimming: 6 bases; junction bases outside the gene matches: 5. Germline V CDR1 and CDR2: LNHNV, YYDKDF (reference sequence). The CDR3 is 16 amino acids. CDR3 DNA sequence: TGTGCCACCAGCAGAGATCTTAGGACAGGGGGTCAGCCCCAGCATTTT. Translated, it gives CATSRDLRTGGQPQHF. Complete variable domain (other parts from reference TRBV15 and TRBJ1-5): DAMVIQNPRYQVTQFGKPVTLSCSQTLNHNVMYWYQQKSSQAPKLLFHYYDKDFNNEADTPDNFQSRRPNTSFCFLDIRSPGLGDTAMYLCATSRDLRTGGQPQHFGDGTRLSIL.

The genes are TRBV2 and TRBJ2-5, with no clear D. The J call is in doubt because the DNA end fits TRBJ2-7 better. Germline V CDR1 and CDR2: SNHLY, FYNNEI. The CDR3 has 14 amino acids. Here the CDR3 DNA reads TGTGCCAGCAGTGATCAAGGCACTTCCTACGAGCAGTACTTC. This sequence encodes CASSDQGTSYEQYF.

This clone showed up just a few times. The V and J genes are TRBV19 and TRBJ1-5; D ambiguous. The CDR3 length is 13 residues. Trimming removed 3 bases from V and 5 bases from J, with 8 bases in between. The germline V gene has CDR1 LNHDA and CDR2 SQIVND (reference sequence). The CDR3 region is CASSMGRDQPQHF. For the CDR3, the DNA is TGTGCCAGTAGTATGGGGAGGGATCAGCCCCAGCATTTT.

The gene calls are TRBV5-1 and TRBJ1-1; 9 nucleotides match TRBD1. Losses at the gene ends were 0 bases for V and 4 bases for J; bases not matched to a gene: 1. From germline, CDR1 is SGHRS and CDR2 YFSETQ. The length of the CDR3 is 14 residues. The chain's CDR3 is CASSLETGGTEAFF. DNA for the CDR3: TGCGCCAGCAGCTTGGAGACAGGGGGCACTGAAGCTTTCTTT.

V and J are TRBV15 and TRBJ2-3; 11 bases agree with TRBD2. V shed 1 base and J 0 bases; nucleotides not matched to a gene: 3. This CDR3 has 17 residues. Germline-derived CDR1 and CDR2 are LNHNV and YYDKDF (reference sequence). The CDR3 region has the DNA TGTGCCACCAGCAGAGTTAGGACTAGCGGGAGCACAGATACGCAGTATTTT. Translating gives CATSRVRTSGSTDTQYF.

The rearrangement uses TRBV14 and TRBJ2-3, with a weak D call TRBD1 (6 bases). The germline V gene encodes CDR1 SGHDN and CDR2 FVKESK. The CDR3 sequence is 16 residues long. The ends were cut back, 1 base at V and 2 bases at J, with 13 bases in the middle. Here the CDR3 reads CASSQGQGPYTDTQYF. The CDR3 DNA sequence: TGTGCCAGCAGCCAAGGTCAGGGGCCCTACACAGATACGCAGTATTTT.

V usage is TRBV5-1 and J usage is TRBJ2-7; 7 nucleotides line up with TRBD2. From germline, CDR1 is SGHRS and CDR2 YFSETQ. With 4 bases clipped from V and 2 bases from J, the junction kept 9 bases outside the gene matches. The CDR3 has 15 residues. DNA of the CDR3: TGCGCCAGCAGCCATGCCCAGCGGGGCCCCTACGAGCAGTACTTC. Protein: CASSHAQRGPYEQYF.

V is TRBV18 and J is TRBJ2-2; 13 bases map to TRBD2. CDR1 and CDR2 (germline): KGHSH, LQKENI. V lost 2 bases, J lost 6 bases, and 9 bases stayed unmatched. CDR3 length: 18 residues. The CDR3 DNA follows: TGTGCCAGCTCACCAACCCTAGGACTAGCGGGAGTATCCGGGGAGCTGTTTTTT. Translation gives CASSPTLGLAGVSGELFF.

V gene TRBV6-4 combines with J gene TRBJ2-1; TRBD2 aligns across 12 bases. Germline CDR1 reads MRHNA; CDR2 reads SNTAGT. Trimming at V came to 10 bases and at J to 0 bases, leaving 10 bases not matched to a gene. This CDR3 region has 17 residues. The CDR3 sequence: CATQTSGRTSSYNEQFF. The CDR3, as DNA: TGTGCCACCCAAACTAGCGGGAGGACTAGCTCCTACAATGAGCAGTTCTTC.

V usage is TRBV4-1 and J usage is TRBJ1-5; D unresolved. The CDR3 loop spans 14 amino acids. Germline V gene lookup returns CDR1 MGHRA and CDR2 YSYEKL. V gave up 0 bases and J gave up 9 bases, with 12 bases separating them. The CDR3 is CASSQDPGLTPQHF. CDR3 DNA sequence: TGCGCCAGCAGCCAAGATCCGGGGTTAACGCCCCAGCATTTT.

This sequence joins TRBV5-1 and TRBJ2-7; D is uncertain. V was shortened by 6 bases and J by 7 bases, with 20 bases between the two germline ends. The germline V gene encodes CDR1 SGHRS and CDR2 YFSETQ. The CDR3 is 14 residues long. For the CDR3, the DNA is TGCGCCAGCACGACCCAGCAAGGGTCTAGGGAGCAGTACTTC. This translates into CASTTQQGSREQYF.